This T cell receptor (beta chain) stems from a study of cytomegalovirus exposure and HLA in healthy donors. The CDR3 is 14 amino acids. Trimming removed 2 bases from V and 6 bases from J; junction bases left unmatched: 4. CDR1 is MGHRA, CDR2 YSYEKL, per germline. Amplification used 60 Vbeta primers and 13 Jbeta primers. Data came from immunoSEQ multiplex PCR; TCRdb stores just in-frame clones and leaves some out. There are 220,000 or so clones in the sample; around 83% occur only once, and less than 3% lies in the top ten. The source is a woman aged 35 to 49 in good health and CMV-seronegative. The V and J genes are TRBV4-1 and TRBJ2-7; 10 bases fit TRBD2. Sequencing was done on a sample of PBMCs. The chain's CDR3 is CASSQIAGGSEQYF. Written as DNA, the CDR3 is TGCGCCAGCAGCCAAATAGCGGGAGGCTCCGAGCAGTACTTC.